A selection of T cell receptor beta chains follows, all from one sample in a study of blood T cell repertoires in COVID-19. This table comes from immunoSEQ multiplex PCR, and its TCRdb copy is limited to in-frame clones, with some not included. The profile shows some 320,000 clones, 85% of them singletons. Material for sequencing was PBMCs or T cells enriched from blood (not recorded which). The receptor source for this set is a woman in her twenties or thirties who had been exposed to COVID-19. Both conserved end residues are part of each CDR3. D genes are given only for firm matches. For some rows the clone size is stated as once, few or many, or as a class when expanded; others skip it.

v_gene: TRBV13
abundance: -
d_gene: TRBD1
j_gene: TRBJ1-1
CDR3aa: CASSDRDRGRNTEAFF
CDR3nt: TGTGCCAGCAGCGACCGGGACAGGGGGCGCAACACTGAAGCTTTCTTT

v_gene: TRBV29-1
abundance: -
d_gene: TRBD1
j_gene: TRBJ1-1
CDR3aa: CSATLGQTIGTEAFF
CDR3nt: TGCAGCGCGACCTTGGGACAGACCATCGGAACTGAAGCTTTCTTT

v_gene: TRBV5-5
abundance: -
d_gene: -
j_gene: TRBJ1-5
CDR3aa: CASSLILEQNQPQHF
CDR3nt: TGTGCCAGCAGCTTGATTTTGGAGCAGAATCAGCCCCAGCATTTT

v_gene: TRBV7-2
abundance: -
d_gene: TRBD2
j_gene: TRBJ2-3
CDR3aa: CASSLVGSGGNRADTQYF
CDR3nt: TGTGCCAGCAGCTTAGTCGGTAGCGGGGGGAACCGCGCAGATACGCAGTATTTT

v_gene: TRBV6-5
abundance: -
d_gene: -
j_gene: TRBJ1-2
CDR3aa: CASSYGADGYTF
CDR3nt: TGTGCCAGCAGTTACGGAGCGGATGGCTACACCTTC

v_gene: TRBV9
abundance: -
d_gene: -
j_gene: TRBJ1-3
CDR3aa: CASSALGNTIYF
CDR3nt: TGTGCCAGCAGCGCACTGGGAAACACCATATATTTT

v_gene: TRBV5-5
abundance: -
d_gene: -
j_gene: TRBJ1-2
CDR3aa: CASSLVLSGVGNYGYTF
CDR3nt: TGTGCCAGCAGCTTGGTTCTTTCAGGGGTGGGTAACTATGGCTACACCTTC

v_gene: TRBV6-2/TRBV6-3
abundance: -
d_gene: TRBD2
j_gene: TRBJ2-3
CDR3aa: CASSYSRASGITDTQYF
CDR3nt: TGTGCCAGCAGTTACTCCAGAGCTAGCGGAATCACAGATACGCAGTATTTT

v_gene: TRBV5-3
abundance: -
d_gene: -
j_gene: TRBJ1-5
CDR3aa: CARSLFTRNSNQPQHF
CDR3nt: TGTGCCAGAAGCTTGTTTACCAGAAATAGCAATCAGCCCCAGCATTTT

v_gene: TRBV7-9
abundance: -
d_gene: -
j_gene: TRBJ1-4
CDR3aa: CASSSGASTNEKLFF
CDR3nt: TGTGCCAGCAGCTCAGGGGCCTCAACTAATGAAAAACTGTTTTTT

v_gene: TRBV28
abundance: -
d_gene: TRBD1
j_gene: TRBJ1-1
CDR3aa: CASSARDRLFTEAFF
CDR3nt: TGTGCCAGCAGTGCCCGGGACAGGCTTTTCACTGAAGCTTTCTTT

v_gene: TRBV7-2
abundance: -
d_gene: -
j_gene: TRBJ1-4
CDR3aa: CASSSRGGTAEKLFF
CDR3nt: TGTGCCAGCAGTTCGAGGGGGGGAACGGCCGAAAAACTGTTTTTT

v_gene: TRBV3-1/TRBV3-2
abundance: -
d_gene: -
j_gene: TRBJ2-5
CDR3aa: CASSPSPGGEIETQYF
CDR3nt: TGTGCCAGCAGCCCCTCACCCGGCGGGGAAATAGAGACCCAGTACTTC

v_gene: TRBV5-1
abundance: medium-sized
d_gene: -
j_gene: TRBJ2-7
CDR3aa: CASSLRGYEQYF
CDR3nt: TGCGCCAGCAGCTTAAGGGGCTACGAGCAGTACTTC

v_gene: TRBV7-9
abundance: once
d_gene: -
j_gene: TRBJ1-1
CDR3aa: CALRRGGDTEAFF
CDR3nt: TGTGCCCTACGTAGGGGAGGGGATACTGAAGCTTTCTTT